The clone carrying this T cell receptor beta chain showed up many times. CDR3 size: 15 residues. Trimming took off 2 bases at V and 5 bases at J, with 16 bases between the two ends. Germline CDR1 KGHSH, CDR2 LQKENI. This sample was included in a study of blood T cells in healthy people across ages. The use of a sample-barcoded 5' primer and a J-beta primer mix characterized a second PCR of about 7 to 12 cycles. TCRdb processed the 5' RACE reads anew with MiXCR; each CDR3 protein has one entry. The repertoire holds more than 900,000 distinct CDR3 sequences, with 25% to 30% as singletons. This sample was also put to use in a study of T cells of mothers and their children. That work states: When the second PCR was run, its M1S primer added sample barcodes and 2-4 random nucleotides. Not a single persistent microchimeric T cell clone was detected.

The specimen sequenced was blood. The receptor was isolated from a woman in her 40s in good health. The genes are TRBV18 and TRBJ2-7; D gene ambiguous. The CDR3, as DNA: TGTGCCAGCTCACCAATGGACGGCAACTGGAACGAGCAGTACTTC. Translated, it gives CASSPMDGNWNEQYF.